The sample holds one count of the clone carrying this T cell receptor (beta chain). Its antigen remains unknown. This entry is derived from a study of T cell responses to AZD1222 COVID-19 vaccine. Study information: The study pooled second doses at about 4 or about 12 weeks.

General study points: Epitopes outside B.1.351 and B.1.1.7 mutated regions reportedly drew nearly half of spike TCRs. It was only after the peak T cell response that any repertoires were sampled. Only six people who got AZD1222 tested seropositive at baseline.

Data came from immunoSEQ multiplex PCR; TCRdb stores just in-frame clones and leaves some out. This table holds approximately 150,000 clones, around nine tenths found once. This material consisted of peripheral blood, taken on day 0 of AZD1222 vaccination. The TCR sequence derives from an adult in good health.

CDR3 amino acids: CASSPDGLGPDTQYF. The CDR3 bases are TGTGCCAGCTCACCAGACGGTCTAGGACCAGATACGCAGTATTTT. The V gene is TRBV18, the J gene TRBJ2-3; D is unresolved. Germline V CDR1 and CDR2: KGHSH, LQKENI. The V gene lost 2 bases and the J gene lost 4 bases, with 13 bases spanning the gap. The CDR3 length is 15 residues.